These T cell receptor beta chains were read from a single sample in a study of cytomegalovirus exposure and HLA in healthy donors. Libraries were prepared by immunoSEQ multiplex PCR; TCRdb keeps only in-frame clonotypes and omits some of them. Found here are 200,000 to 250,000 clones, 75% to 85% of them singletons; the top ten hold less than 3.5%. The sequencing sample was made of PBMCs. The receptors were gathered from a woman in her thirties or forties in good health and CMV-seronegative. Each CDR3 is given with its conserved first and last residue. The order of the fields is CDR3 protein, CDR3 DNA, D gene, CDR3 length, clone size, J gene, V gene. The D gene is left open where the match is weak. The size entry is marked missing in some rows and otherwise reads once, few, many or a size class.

CASSLTAGTEAFF | TGCGCCAGCAGCTTGACCGCAGGGACTGAAGCTTTCTTT | NA | 13 | NA | TRBJ1-1 | TRBV5-1
CASSQARSGPGGEQYF | TGCGCCAGCAGCCAAGCAAGGAGCGGCCCGGGGGGAGAGCAGTACTTC | TRBD2 | 16 | NA | TRBJ2-7 | TRBV4-1
CASSFRRGGLYNEQFF | TGTGCCAGCAGCTTCCGGCGGGGCGGCCTGTACAATGAGCAGTTCTTC | NA | 16 | NA | TRBJ2-1 | TRBV5-6
CASSPPRIGREDEQFF | TGTGCCAGCAGTCCCCCGCGAATCGGGAGGGAGGATGAGCAGTTCTTC | TRBD2 | 16 | few | TRBJ2-1 | TRBV2
CASTQGMSTDTQYF | TGTGCCAGCACTCAGGGGATGAGCACAGATACGCAGTATTTT | NA | 14 | once | TRBJ2-3 | TRBV28
CASSPPGDYTF | TGTGCCAGCAGCCCCCCAGGGGACTACACCTTC | NA | 11 | NA | TRBJ1-2 | TRBV7-9
CASRLARARSSYNEQFF | TGTGCAAGTCGCTTAGCGCGGGCGCGGAGCTCCTACAATGAGCAGTTCTTC | NA | 17 | NA | TRBJ2-1 | TRBV12-2
CASSLVPGLAGGYEQYF | TGTGCCAGCAGCTTAGTTCCGGGACTAGCGGGAGGGTACGAGCAGTACTTC | TRBD2 | 17 | NA | TRBJ2-7 | TRBV11-2
CASLTGVMNTEAFF | TGTGCCAGCCTAACAGGGGTAATGAACACTGAAGCTTTCTTT | TRBD1 | 14 | NA | TRBJ1-1 | TRBV2
CAIRAGTDINEQFF | TGTGCCATCAGGGCCGGGACTGATATCAATGAGCAGTTCTTC | NA | 14 | NA | TRBJ2-1 | TRBV10-3
CATSPVGGTQYF | TGTGCCACCAGTCCCGTGGGGGGGACCCAGTACTTC | NA | 12 | NA | TRBJ2-5 | TRBV15
CASSLGAGGMNEQFF | TGCGCCAGCAGCTTGGGGGCAGGGGGCATGAATGAGCAGTTCTTC | TRBD1 | 15 | NA | TRBJ2-1 | TRBV5-1
CASSSTGDEQYF | TGTGCCAGCAGCTCGACAGGGGACGAGCAGTACTTC | TRBD1 | 12 | few | TRBJ2-7 | TRBV2
CASRRQAQGNQPQHF | TGTGCCAGTCGCCGACAGGCCCAAGGCAATCAGCCCCAGCATTTT | NA | 15 | NA | TRBJ1-5 | TRBV19
CATSRDYGGRGSTDTQYF | TGTGCCACCAGCAGAGACTATGGTGGCAGGGGATCGACAGATACGCAGTATTTT | NA | 18 | NA | TRBJ2-3 | TRBV15
CASGGILSNQPQHF | TGTGCCAGCGGAGGGATTTTGAGCAATCAGCCCCAGCATTTT | NA | 14 | once | TRBJ1-5 | TRBV2
CASSYGAGFATQYF | TGTGCCAGCAGTTACGGGGCGGGGTTCGCTACGCAGTATTTT | NA | 14 | NA | TRBJ2-3 | TRBV6-5
CASSLGAGLSSYEQYF | TGTGCCAGCAGCTTAGGCGCCGGGTTGAGCTCCTACGAGCAGTACTTC | NA | 16 | once | TRBJ2-7 | TRBV7-2
CSVSWTGPQETQYF | TGCAGCGTTTCGTGGACAGGGCCCCAAGAGACCCAGTACTTC | TRBD1 | 14 | NA | TRBJ2-5 | TRBV29-1
CASSQSTLAGGINEQYF | TGCGCCAGCAGTCAATCGACGCTAGCGGGAGGGATAAACGAGCAGTACTTC | TRBD2 | 17 | NA | TRBJ2-7 | TRBV23-1
CASSPRTGDNEQFF | TGTGCCAGCTCACCGCGGACAGGAGACAATGAGCAGTTCTTC | TRBD1 | 14 | NA | TRBJ2-1 | TRBV18
CASKNQGSSYTF | TGTGCCAGCAAGAACCAGGGCTCGAGCTACACCTTC | NA | 12 | NA | TRBJ1-2 | TRBV2
CASSLSGGAQYEQYF | TGCGCCAGCAGCTTGTCCGGGGGGGCACAGTACGAGCAGTACTTC | TRBD2 | 15 | NA | TRBJ2-7 | TRBV5-1
CAISDRESSYNEQFF | TGTGCCATCAGTGATCGGGAAAGCTCCTACAATGAGCAGTTCTTC | NA | 15 | NA | TRBJ2-1 | TRBV10-3
CASSSRTGVNEQYF | TGTGCCAGCAGCTCTCGGACAGGGGTCAACGAGCAGTACTTC | TRBD1 | 14 | once | TRBJ2-7 | TRBV9
CASSLGGGDGYTF | TGCGCCAGCAGCTTGGGAGGGGGCGATGGCTACACCTTC | TRBD1 | 13 | NA | TRBJ1-2 | TRBV5-1
CASSASSGNTIYF | TGCGCCAGCAGTGCGAGCTCTGGAAACACCATATATTTT | NA | 13 | NA | TRBJ1-3 | TRBV10-2
CASSPGTSGRSSEQFF | TGTGCCAGCTCACCTGGGACTAGCGGGAGGAGTAGTGAGCAGTTCTTC | TRBD2 | 16 | few | TRBJ2-1 | TRBV18
CASSFPGGAGKYNEQFF | TGCGCCAGCAGCTTCCCAGGCGGGGCGGGCAAATACAATGAGCAGTTCTTC | NA | 17 | NA | TRBJ2-1 | TRBV5-1